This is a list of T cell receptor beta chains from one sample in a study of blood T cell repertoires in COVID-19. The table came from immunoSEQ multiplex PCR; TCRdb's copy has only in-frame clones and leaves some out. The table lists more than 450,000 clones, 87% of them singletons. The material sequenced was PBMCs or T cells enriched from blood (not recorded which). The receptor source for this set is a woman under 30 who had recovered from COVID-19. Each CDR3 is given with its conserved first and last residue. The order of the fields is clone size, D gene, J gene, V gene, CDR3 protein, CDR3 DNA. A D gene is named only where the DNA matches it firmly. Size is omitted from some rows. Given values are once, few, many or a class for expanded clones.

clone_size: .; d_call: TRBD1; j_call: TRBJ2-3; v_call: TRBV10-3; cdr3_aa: CATFDRGSSTDTQYF; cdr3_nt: TGTGCCACCTTCGACAGGGGATCGAGCACAGATACGCAGTATTTT
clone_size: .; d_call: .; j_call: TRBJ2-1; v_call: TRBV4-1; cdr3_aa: CASSPRTGGGLYNEQFF; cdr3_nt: TGCGCCAGCAGCCCCCGAACGGGCGGGGGCCTGTACAATGAGCAGTTCTTC
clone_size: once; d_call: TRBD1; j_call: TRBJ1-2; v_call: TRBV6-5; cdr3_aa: CASSTGDSSSYTF; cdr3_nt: TGTGCCAGCAGTACTGGGGACAGCAGTAGCTACACCTTC
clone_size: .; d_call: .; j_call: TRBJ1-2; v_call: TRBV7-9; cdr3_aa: CASGTENYGYTF; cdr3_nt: TGTGCCAGCGGAACAGAAAACTATGGCTACACCTTC
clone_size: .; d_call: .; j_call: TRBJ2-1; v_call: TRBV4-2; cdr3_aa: CASRQGPGTETGVRNEQFF; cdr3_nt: TGTGCCAGCAGACAAGGCCCGGGAACTGAGACGGGTGTAAGGAATGAGCAGTTCTTC
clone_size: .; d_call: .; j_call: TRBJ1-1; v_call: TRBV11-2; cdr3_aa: CASSPLDRNTEAFF; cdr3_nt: TGTGCCAGCAGCCCCCTGGACAGGAACACTGAAGCTTTCTTT
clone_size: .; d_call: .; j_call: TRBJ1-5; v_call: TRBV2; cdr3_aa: CASSEEQGSAQPQHF; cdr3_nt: TGTGCCAGCAGTGAAGAACAGGGTAGTGCCCAGCCCCAGCATTTT
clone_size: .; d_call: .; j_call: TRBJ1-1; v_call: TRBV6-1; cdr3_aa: CASSPLPGTEAFF; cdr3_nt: TGTGCCAGCAGTCCCCTGCCGGGCACTGAAGCTTTCTTT
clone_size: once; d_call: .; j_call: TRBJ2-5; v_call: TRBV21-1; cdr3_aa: CASIGARNTTSGREETQYF; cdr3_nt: TGTGCCAGCATTGGAGCTCGAAATACGACTAGCGGGCGAGAAGAGACCCAGTACTTC
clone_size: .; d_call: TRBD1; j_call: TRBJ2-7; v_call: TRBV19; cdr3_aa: CASSPWTGPYEQYF; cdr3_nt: TGTGCCAGTAGTCCATGGACAGGCCCCTACGAGCAGTACTTC
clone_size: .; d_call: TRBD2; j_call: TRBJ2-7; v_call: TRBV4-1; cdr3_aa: CASSPLAVSGGKYEQYF; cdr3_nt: TGCGCCAGCAGCCCGCTCGCCGTTAGCGGGGGGAAGTACGAGCAGTACTTC
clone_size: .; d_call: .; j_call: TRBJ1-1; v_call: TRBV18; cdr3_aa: CASSEARRRANTEAFF; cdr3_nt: TGTGCCAGCTCAGAGGCTCGTCGCAGGGCGAACACTGAAGCTTTCTTT
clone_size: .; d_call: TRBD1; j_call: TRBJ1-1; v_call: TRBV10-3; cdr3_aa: CAISEFGQGVTEAFF; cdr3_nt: TGTGCCATCAGTGAGTTCGGCCAGGGGGTTACTGAAGCTTTCTTT
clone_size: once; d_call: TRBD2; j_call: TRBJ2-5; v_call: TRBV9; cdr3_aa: CASSARSGAIQETQYF; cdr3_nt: TGTGCCAGCAGCGCCCGTAGCGGGGCAATACAAGAGACCCAGTACTTC
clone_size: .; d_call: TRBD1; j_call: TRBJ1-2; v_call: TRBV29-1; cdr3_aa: CSPTGQNYGYTF; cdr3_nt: TGCAGCCCCACGGGACAGAACTATGGCTACACCTTC
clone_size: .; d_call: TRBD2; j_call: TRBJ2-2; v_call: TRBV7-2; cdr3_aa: CASSLGLAGAGELFF; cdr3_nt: TGTGCCAGCAGCTTGGGACTAGCGGGCGCCGGGGAGCTGTTTTTT
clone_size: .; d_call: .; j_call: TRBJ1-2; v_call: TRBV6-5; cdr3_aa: CASSPVRGGGYTF; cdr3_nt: TGTGCCAGCAGCCCCGTAAGGGGAGGCGGCTACACCTTC